The clone carrying this T cell receptor (beta chain) was detected many times. What it recognizes is unknown. The data derive from a study of breast tumors, draining lymph nodes, adjacent tissues. Notes on the study in general: That most tumor T cells come from lymph nodes remained unproven. Compared with lymph nodes, tumors were less diverse; compared with nontumor tissue, more. Tumor and nontumor repertoires were significantly more similar in luminal-like than in basal-like breast cancer. Findings are consistent with lymph node origin and intratumoral expansion of most tumor T cells.

Trimming removed 1 base at V and 6 bases at J, with 13 bases between. The CDR3 runs 13 residues. CDR1 and CDR2 from the germline V gene are SQVTM and ANQGSEA. Breast cancer patients provided tissue from their axillary draining lymph nodes. TCRdb used MiXCR to reprocess the multiplex PCR reads, holding one entry per CDR3 protein. Of 150,000 to 200,000 distinct CDR3 sequences in the sample, about 33% were seen once. The J gene is TRBJ2-7, the V gene TRBV29-1; possibly TRBD2 for D (6 bases). Sequencing was performed on axillary lymph node tissue. The TCR sequence derives from a female donor with breast cancer. Some clones in this sample may be carry-over from other donors' samples. CDR3 residues: CSVEGTWRGEQYF. DNA for the CDR3: TGCAGCGTTGAAGGGACCTGGAGGGGCGAGCAGTACTTC.